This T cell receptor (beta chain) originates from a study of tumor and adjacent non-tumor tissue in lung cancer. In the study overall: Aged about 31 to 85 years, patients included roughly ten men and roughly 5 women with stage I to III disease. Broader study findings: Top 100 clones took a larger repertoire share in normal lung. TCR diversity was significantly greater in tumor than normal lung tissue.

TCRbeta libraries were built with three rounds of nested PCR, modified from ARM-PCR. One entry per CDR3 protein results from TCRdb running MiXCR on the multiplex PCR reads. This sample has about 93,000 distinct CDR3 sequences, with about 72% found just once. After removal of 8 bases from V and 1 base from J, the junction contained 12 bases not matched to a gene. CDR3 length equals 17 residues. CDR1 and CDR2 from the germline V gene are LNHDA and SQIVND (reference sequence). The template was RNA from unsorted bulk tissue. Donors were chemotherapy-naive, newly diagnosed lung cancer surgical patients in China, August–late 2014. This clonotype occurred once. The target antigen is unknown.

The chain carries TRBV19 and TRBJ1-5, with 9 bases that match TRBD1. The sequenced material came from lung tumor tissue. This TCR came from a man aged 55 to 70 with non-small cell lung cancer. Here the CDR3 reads CASSYRGRGSSNQPQHF. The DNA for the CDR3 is TGTGCCAGTTCCTACAGGGGGCGCGGGTCAAGCAATCAGCCCCAGCATTTT.